Listed below are T cell receptor beta chains from one sample, sequenced in a study of blood T cells in healthy people across ages. Via MiXCR, TCRdb re-called the 5' RACE reads, giving one row per CDR3 protein. The sample shows fewer than 950,000 distinct CDR3 sequences, 35% to 40% of them seen only once. Sequenced sample: blood. Receptors originate from a man aged 18 to 29 in good health. CDR3s include the opening cysteine and the closing phenylalanine or tryptophan. The D gene is left open where the match is weak. For some rows the clone size is stated as once, few or many, or as a class when expanded; others skip it.

>few|TRBJ1-5|TRBV6-2/TRBV6-3|TRBD1
TGTGCCAGCAGTTACTCCCCGGGACAGGGTGCCAGGACTAGCAATCAGCCCCAGCATTTT
CASSYSPGQGARTSNQPQHF
>.|TRBJ1-5|TRBV7-9|.
TGTGCCAGCAGCATCCAGGCGGATCAGCCCCAGCATTTT
CASSIQADQPQHF
>.|TRBJ2-1|TRBV6-6|TRBD1
TGTGCCAGCAGACCTGCAGGGGGTATAGTAGTGAAGGAGCAGTTCTTC
CASRPAGGIVVKEQFF
>.|TRBJ1-6|TRBV20-1|.
TGCAGTGCTAGAGACACCCCGACAGAGATCAATTCACCCCTCCACTTT
CSARDTPTEINSPLHF
>once|TRBJ1-2|TRBV20-1|.
TGCAGTGCTAGAGACAATCGGACGCCTGGTGGCTACACCTTC
CSARDNRTPGGYTF
>.|TRBJ1-5|TRBV6-2/TRBV6-3|.
TGTGCCAGCAGTTCACGAAGCGTCAATCAGCCCCAGCATTTT
CASSSRSVNQPQHF
>.|TRBJ2-1|TRBV27|TRBD1
TGTGCCAGCACTCCCGGGACAGGGACGGATGAGCAGTTCTTC
CASTPGTGTDEQFF
>.|TRBJ2-1|TRBV7-2|.
TGTGCCAGCAGCTCGGACAAAGGGATAAACAATGAGCAGTTCTTC
CASSSDKGINNEQFF
>.|TRBJ2-3|TRBV12-3/TRBV12-4|TRBD1
TGTGCCAGCACCACCCAGAGGACAGGGTCAGATACGCAGTATTTT
CASTTQRTGSDTQYF
>many|TRBJ2-7|TRBV5-1|.
TGCGCCAGCAGTTTACGGGACGAGCAGTACTTC
CASSLRDEQYF
>.|TRBJ1-5|TRBV20-1|.
TGCAGTGCTAGCCGGGCCCTCAATCAGCCCCAGCATTTT
CSASRALNQPQHF
>few|TRBJ1-1|TRBV12-3/TRBV12-4|.
TGTGCCAGCCGAACGGTGGCAGCTACGAACACTGAAGCTTTCTTT
CASRTVAATNTEAFF
>few|TRBJ1-1|TRBV6-1|.
TGTGCCAGCAGTGAAGGAGTTGAGGCTTTCTTT
CASSEGVEAFF
>few|TRBJ1-2|TRBV5-1|.
TGCGCCAGCAGGGTATCCGGTGGCTATGGCTACACCTTC
CASRVSGGYGYTF
>few|TRBJ2-5|TRBV29-1|.
TGCAGCGTTGGGATAGGGGGAGAGACCCAGTACTTC
CSVGIGGETQYF
>few|TRBJ2-7|TRBV2|.
TGTGCCAGCAGACAGCCCTCGCGCTCCTACGAGCAGTACTTC
CASRQPSRSYEQYF
>.|TRBJ1-1|TRBV20-1|.
TGCAGTGCTCCTGCCCGGGCAGCAGGGGAGGTAGCTTTCTTT
CSAPARAAGEVAFF
>few|TRBJ1-1|TRBV29-1|.
TGCAGCGTTGGGGACGTCAAGAACACTGAAGCTTTCTTT
CSVGDVKNTEAFF
>few|TRBJ2-6|TRBV20-1|.
TGCAGTGCTAGACTGACAGGCCCCTCTGGGGCCAACGTCCTGACTTTC
CSARLTGPSGANVLTF
>.|TRBJ1-4|TRBV4-3|.
TGCGCCAGCAGCCAAGCCTCAGGAACTAATGAAAAACTGTTTTTT
CASSQASGTNEKLFF
>.|TRBJ1-2|TRBV7-2|TRBD1
TGTGCCAGCAGCTTAGACTTCGGACAGGGGGCTGTTGGCTACACCTTC
CASSLDFGQGAVGYTF
>once|TRBJ1-5|TRBV6-2/TRBV6-3|.
TGTGCCAGCAGTTTTTACTCCTCGGGGGCAAATCAGCCCCAGCATTTT
CASSFYSSGANQPQHF
>once|TRBJ2-1|TRBV12-3/TRBV12-4|TRBD2
TGTGCCAGCAGTCGATCGGGGGGACCCTTCAATGGGCAGTTCTTC
CASSRSGGPFNGQFF
>.|TRBJ2-1|TRBV4-3|TRBD2
TGCGCCAGCAGCCAAGACATGGAGACTAGCGAGGTCTTC
CASSQDMETSEVF
>once|TRBJ2-7|TRBV7-2|.
TGTGCCAGCAGCTCCACTGACAGGGGAGGGTTGGGCGAGCAGTACTTC
CASSSTDRGGLGEQYF
>few|TRBJ2-1|TRBV15|TRBD2
TGTGCCACCAGCAGAGTAGCGGGGGGGGCAGGTGAGCAGTTCTTC
CATSRVAGGAGEQFF
>few|TRBJ2-3|TRBV14|.
TGTGCCAGCAGCCAAAAGACGTGGTATTCAGATACGCAGTATTTT
CASSQKTWYSDTQYF
>.|TRBJ2-7|TRBV5-1|TRBD2
TGCGCCAGCAGCTTGTTATCAGGAGCGGGGAACTACAATGAGCAGTACTTC
CASSLLSGAGNYNEQYF
>.|TRBJ2-7|TRBV12-3/TRBV12-4|TRBD1
TGTGCCAGCAGTTTAATGTACGGACAGGGGAGGCCCTACGAGCAGTACTTC
CASSLMYGQGRPYEQYF